What follows are 32 T cell receptor beta chains derived from one specimen sequenced in a study of control samples from healthy donors and cancer patients. Using immunoSEQ multiplex PCR, the repertoire was profiled, and TCRdb retains in-frame clones only, with some absent. The sample records 100,000 to 150,000 clones, approximately 87% being singletons. Sequenced sample: blood. All receptors derive from a man younger than 45 in good health.

This clone showed up just once. V is TRBV5-1 and J is TRBJ1-1; TRBD1 is a possible D gene (6 bases). This CDR3 comprises 15 residues. V dropped 0 bases and J dropped 3 bases, with 12 bases sitting between them. Germline V gene data show CDR1 as SGHRS and CDR2 as YFSETQ. The CDR3 sequence is CASSLVGGGHTEAFF. DNA of the CDR3: TGCGCCAGCAGCTTGGTAGGGGGAGGGCACACTGAAGCTTTCTTT.

The table lists this clone with a few counts. The genes are TRBV5-1 and TRBJ1-6; D may be TRBD1 (5 bases). There are 14 residues in the CDR3. The V and J ends lost 2 bases and 8 bases respectively, with 11 bases between them. CDR1 is SGHRS, CDR2 YFSETQ, per germline. CDR3 nucleotides: TGCGCCAGCAGCTTTAGGGTGGGGGATTCACCCCTCCACTTT. This gives the protein CASSFRVGDSPLHF.

This clone has just one count. The rearrangement joins TRBV3-1 (or the pseudogene TRBV3-2) to TRBJ2-7; 9 bases match TRBD1. CDR3 length: 15 amino acids. The J segment lost 1 base and the V segment lost 3 bases, leaving 4 bases of the junction unmatched. The V gene's germline CDR1 is LGHDT and CDR2 YNNKEL (reference sequence). CDR3 DNA: TGTGCCAGCAGCCACTCCGGGACAGGGTCCTACGAGCAGTACGTC. Its translation is CASSHSGTGSYEQYV.

This chain connects TRBV7-2 to TRBJ1-2; no definite D call. Trimming took 0 bases from V and 0 from J, leaving 8 bases between them. CDR3 length: 15 residues. CDR1 and CDR2 from the germline V gene are SGHTA and FQGNSA. The CDR3 loop reads CASSLAGRTNYGYTF. CDR3 DNA: TGTGCCAGCAGCTTAGCTGGAAGGACTAACTATGGCTACACCTTC.

V usage is TRBV27 and J usage is TRBJ2-5, with D tentatively TRBD1 or TRBD2 (5 bases each). Trimming removed 0 bases from V and 1 base from J, with 6 bases in between. The CDR3 sequence is 14 residues long. Per the germline V gene, CDR1 is MNHEY and CDR2 is SMNVEV (reference sequence). The CDR3 is CASSLSRGQETQYF. For the CDR3, the DNA is TGTGCCAGCAGTTTATCGAGGGGCCAAGAGACCCAGTACTTC.

Points on this clone: Other DNA sequences in the sample encode the same CDR3. This chain uses TRBV5-1 with TRBJ1-1; maybe TRBD1 (5 bases). The CDR3 loop spans 13 amino acids. Trimming stripped 1 base from V and 4 bases from J, with 8 bases between. Germline V gene sequence: CDR1 SGHRS, CDR2 YFSETQ. As DNA, the CDR3 is TGCGCCAGCAGCTTGTCTGGGGGCACTGAAGCTTTCTTT. Amino acids: CASSLSGGTEAFF.

The chain employs TRBV10-2 and TRBJ1-2; D ambiguous. The CDR3 is 11 residues long. Germline CDR1 WSHSY, CDR2 SAAADI. V lost 2 bases, J lost 11 bases, and 9 bases lay in between. Here the CDR3 reads CASSERAEYTF. CDR3 DNA: TGCGCCAGCAGTGAGAGGGCGGAATACACCTTC.

The chain couples TRBV10-1 to TRBJ1-2, with D uncertain. CDR1 is WNHNN and CDR2 is SYGVQD in the germline V gene (reference sequence). Trimming removed 4 bases from V and 4 bases from J, with 22 bases in between. This CDR3 contains 17 residues. The CDR3: CASSGSGRPGPSYGYTF. The CDR3 region has the DNA TGCGCCAGCAGTGGGTCTGGGAGGCCAGGACCCTCCTATGGCTACACCTTC.

The V call is TRBV19, the J call TRBJ2-7, with 11 bases fitting TRBD1. CDR1 LNHDA and CDR2 SQIVND come from the germline V gene (reference sequence). J lost 6 bases, V lost 5 bases, and 6 bases had no gene match. CDR3 length: 14 residues. CDR3 sequence reads: CASSVGTGGGEQYF. The DNA of the CDR3 is TGTGCCAGTAGTGTCGGGACAGGGGGTGGCGAGCAGTACTTC.

This clone was counted a single time. This sequence joins TRBV5-6 and TRBJ1-3; D is perhaps TRBD1 (6 bases). The ends were cut back, 3 bases at V and 4 bases at J, with 8 bases in the middle. CDR3 size: 13 residues. The germline V gene has CDR1 SGHDT and CDR2 YYEEEE. CDR3 in amino acids: CASSSDRGNTIYF. CDR3 in DNA: TGTGCCAGCAGCTCCGACAGGGGAAACACCATATATTTT.

This clone was seen more than once but under ten times. V gene TRBV5-6 combines with J gene TRBJ1-2; 7 bases align to TRBD1. The J segment lost 8 bases and the V segment lost 1 base, leaving 5 bases of the junction unmatched. Per the germline V gene, CDR1 is SGHDT and CDR2 is YYEEEE. The CDR3 has 13 residues. The CDR3 reads CASSLTGVGGYTF. CDR3 sequence (DNA): TGTGCCAGCAGCTTGACAGGGGTCGGCGGCTACACCTTC. Full variable domain (remainder filled in from reference TRBV5-6 and TRBJ1-2): DAGVTQSPTHLIKTRGQQVTLRCSPKSGHDTVSWYQQALGQGPQFIFQYYEEEERQRGNFPDRFSGHQFPNYSSELNVNALLLGDSALYLCASSLTGVGGYTFGSGTRLTVV.

The gene calls are TRBV27 and TRBJ1-2; no definite D call. This CDR3 spans 13 amino acids. Germline V lookup: CDR1 MNHEY, CDR2 SMNVEV (reference sequence). The V and J ends lost 6 bases and 6 bases respectively, with 14 bases between them. Here the CDR3 reads CASRVDYLDGYTF. As DNA, the CDR3 is TGTGCCAGCAGGGTAGACTATCTTGATGGCTACACCTTC.

The chain recombines TRBV27 with TRBJ2-1; 11 nucleotides align to TRBD2. Germline CDR1 is MNHEY and CDR2 is SMNVEV (reference sequence). The CDR3 spans 15 residues. V was pared by 3 bases and J by 6 bases, with 4 bases of the junction left unmatched. CDR3 DNA sequence: TGTGCCAGCAGTTTTGTGACTAGCGGGGTCAATGAGCAGTTCTTC. Amino acids: CASSFVTSGVNEQFF.

The J gene is TRBJ1-3, the V gene TRBV18, with TRBD1 matching over 7 bases. Looked up from germline, CDR1 is KGHSH and CDR2 is LQKENI. The CDR3 extends over 17 amino acids. With V trimmed by 3 bases and J by 0 bases, 8 bases remained unmatched. The CDR3 spells CASSPRQGDYSGNTIYF. The DNA of the CDR3 is TGTGCCAGCTCACCCCGCCAGGGGGATTACTCTGGAAACACCATATATTTT.

The J gene is TRBJ1-6, the V gene TRBV12-5; D may be TRBD1 (5 bases). The CDR3 sequence is 14 residues long. Trimming took off 3 bases at V and 9 bases at J, with 12 bases between the two ends. Per germline, CDR1 LGHNT and CDR2 FRNRAP. The CDR3 DNA follows: TGTGCTAGTGGTTTAGAAGAAGGGGTTTCACCCCTCCACTTT. As protein: CASGLEEGVSPLHF.

J is TRBJ1-3 and V is TRBV27; 7 bases are a match to TRBD1. The J segment lost 4 bases and the V segment lost 2 bases, leaving 11 bases of the junction unmatched. CDR1 is MNHEY, CDR2 SMNVEV, per germline (reference sequence). CDR3 length: 17 residues. CDR3 nucleotide sequence: TGTGCCAGCAGTTTACGGACCCCGACAGGGAACGGAAACACCATATATTTT. Its translation: CASSLRTPTGNGNTIYF.

The V call is TRBV19, the J call TRBJ1-5, with a possible D match to TRBD1 (5 bases). Germline V gene lookup returns CDR1 LNHDA and CDR2 SQIVND (reference sequence). CDR3 size: 16 residues. V gave up 3 bases and J gave up 0 bases, with 12 bases separating them. Here the CDR3 reads CASSIKKGPSNQPQHF. Written as DNA, the CDR3 is TGTGCCAGTAGTATTAAGAAGGGGCCTAGCAATCAGCCCCAGCATTTT.

J is TRBJ1-2 and V is TRBV4-1; D not certain. Germline V gene lookup returns CDR1 MGHRA and CDR2 YSYEKL. The germline V and J ends were trimmed by 1 base and 4 bases, with 13 bases remaining between them. CDR3 length: 15 amino acids. In nucleotides, the CDR3 is TGCGCCAGCAGCCAAGCTTTAACACCGGCCTATGGCTACACCTTC. Translating gives CASSQALTPAYGYTF.

The chain has TRBV3-1 (or the pseudogene TRBV3-2) and TRBJ2-2; D perhaps matches TRBD1 (5 bases). Germline CDR1 LGHDT, CDR2 YNNKEL (reference sequence). This CDR3 region has 15 residues. V was clipped by 1 base and J by 7 bases, with 13 bases between them. The chain's CDR3 is CASSQVWQGGGELFF. As DNA, the CDR3 is TGTGCCAGCAGCCAAGTGTGGCAGGGCGGCGGGGAGCTGTTTTTT.

This chain links TRBV5-6 with TRBJ2-1; 7 bases agree with TRBD1. V gave up 6 bases and J gave up 5 bases; unmatched junction bases: 14. Germline CDR1 is SGHDT and CDR2 is YYEEEE. The length of the CDR3 is 16 residues. The CDR3: CASTALKGATHNEQFF. CDR3 nucleotides: TGTGCCAGCACCGCATTGAAGGGGGCGACCCACAATGAGCAGTTCTTC.

The V call is TRBV9, the J call TRBJ2-7, with D tentatively TRBD1 (6 bases). V was shortened by 4 bases and J by 2 bases, with 10 bases between the two germline ends. The CDR3 runs to 13 residues. Per the germline V gene, CDR1 is SGDLS and CDR2 is YYNGEE. CDR3 bases: TGTGCCAGCAGCAGAGGACAGACCTACGAGCAGTACTTC. Its protein is CASSRGQTYEQYF.

This rearrangement joins TRBV29-1 to TRBJ1-1; TRBD1 aligns across 7 bases. The germline gives CDR1 SQVTM, CDR2 ANQGSEA. V trimming: 2 bases; J trimming: 7 bases; junction bases outside the gene matches: 10. This CDR3 spans 14 amino acids. The CDR3 DNA reads TGCAGCGTTGAACCCCGACAGGGCGAGAGTGAAGCTTTCTTT. It translates to CSVEPRQGESEAFF.

The chain combines TRBV6-5 with TRBJ1-2; a weak D match, TRBD1 (5 bases). With 11 bases removed from V and 0 bases from J, the gap between germline ends came to 16 bases. This CDR3 spans 14 amino acids. The germline CDR1 and CDR2 sequences are MNHEY and SVGAGI. CDR3 sequence: CASWGDWANYGYTF. In DNA, the CDR3 is TGTGCCTCCTGGGGGGACTGGGCTAACTATGGCTACACCTTC.

The chain employs TRBV5-1 and TRBJ2-1, with D hard to call. This CDR3 has 13 residues. Trimming took off 1 base at V and 5 bases at J, with 7 bases between the two ends. Germline V gives CDR1 SGHRS, CDR2 YFSETQ. The DNA for the CDR3 is TGCGCCAGCAGCTTGCTCGAGGACAATGAGCAGTTCTTC. This sequence encodes CASSLLEDNEQFF.

For this clone: This specimen includes other DNA sequences encoding the same CDR3. The chain links TRBV5-1 to TRBJ1-1; TRBD1 agrees at 8 bases. Germline trimming cut 2 bases from V and 3 bases from J; bases unmatched to any gene: 3. The CDR3 contains 14 residues. CDR1 is SGHRS, CDR2 YFSETQ, per germline. Here the CDR3 reads CASSLQGGDTEAFF. The CDR3 DNA reads TGCGCCAGCAGCTTACAGGGGGGCGACACTGAAGCTTTCTTT.

The V call is TRBV4-1, the J call TRBJ2-7; D is possibly TRBD1 (6 bases). Germline V gene data show CDR1 as MGHRA and CDR2 as YSYEKL. V lost 4 bases, J lost 4 bases, and 17 bases lay in between. The CDR3 has 15 amino acids. The CDR3 coding sequence is TGCGCCAGCAGCCGGGGGCTCACCGTATCATACGAGCAGTACTTC. This gives the protein CASSRGLTVSYEQYF.

J is TRBJ1-2 and V is TRBV5-1; D call uncertain. V was cut by 0 bases and J by 2 bases, with 8 bases left in between. From germline, CDR1 is SGHRS and CDR2 YFSETQ. This CDR3 comprises 14 residues. The CDR3 is CASSLAETNYGYTF. In nucleotides, the CDR3 is TGCGCCAGCAGCTTGGCCGAAACAAACTATGGCTACACCTTC.

The chain carries TRBV18 and TRBJ1-4; D gene uncertain. Trimming left V 1 base short and J 5 bases short, with 11 bases between. The CDR3 extends over 15 amino acids. Germline V gives CDR1 KGHSH, CDR2 LQKENI. The CDR3 DNA reads TGTGCCAGCTCACCACTAAGGGTGACCAATGAAAAACTGTTTTTT. It codes for CASSPLRVTNEKLFF.

This clone was seen a few times. J is TRBJ1-1 and V is TRBV12-5; D is unclear. CDR3 size: 12 residues. The V end lost 7 bases, the J end lost 1 base, and 7 bases lay between the germline ends. In germline, CDR1 is LGHNT, CDR2 FRNRAP. This CDR3 is CASAQTNTEAFF. The CDR3 DNA follows: TGTGCTAGTGCACAGACGAACACTGAAGCTTTCTTT.

The V call is TRBV21-1, the J call TRBJ2-3; the D call in the table, TRBD2, was not verified against the DNA. TRBV21-1 is designated a pseudogene. CDR3 length: 17 residues. CDR3 in amino acids: CASKTAASGGPGYTQYF. The CDR3 bases are TGTGCCAGCAAAACAGCGGCTAGCGGGGGTCCTGGTTATACGCAGTATTTT.

V is TRBV2 and J is TRBJ1-1, with D unresolved. CDR3 length: 14 amino acids. Trimming left V 7 bases short and J 4 bases short, with 16 bases between. Per germline, CDR1 SNHLY and CDR2 FYNNEI. CDR3 region: CASKTAVLSTEAFF. Here the CDR3 DNA reads TGTGCCAGCAAAACAGCTGTACTTAGCACTGAAGCTTTCTTT.

The chain uses TRBV10-3 and TRBJ1-6, with 10 positions matching TRBD1. J was trimmed by 8 bases and V by 0 bases; bases with no gene match: 7. Germline V gene lookup returns CDR1 ENHRY and CDR2 SYGVKD. The CDR3 length is 17 residues. CDR3: CAISESRTGGTYSPLHF. In nucleotides, the CDR3 is TGTGCCATCAGTGAGTCCCGGACAGGGGGAACGTATTCACCCCTCCACTTT.